The entry below gives a single TCR beta chain sequence along with its context. The data derive from a study of blood T cell repertoires in COVID-19. The V and J ends lost 3 bases and 10 bases respectively, with 16 bases between them. The CDR3 covers 14 residues. Germline V gene lookup returns CDR1 MDHEN and CDR2 SYDVKM. Per the study methods: Quantification of nucleated cells was approximated via reference gene primer amplification. The assay was immunoSEQ multiplex PCR, and TCRdb's table has in-frame clones only and misses some. V and J calls and clone size follow that table, whereas D and trimming were derived from the DNA. Here the sample spans 55,000 to 75,000 clones, around 82% being singletons.

The chain links TRBV28 to TRBJ2-1, with D possibly matching TRBD1 (6 bases). Sequencing was done on a sample of peripheral blood. This clonotype was sampled from an elderly man with active COVID-19. CDR3 coding DNA: TGTGCCAGCAGTTTGCCTCAACAGGGTCGGGAGCAGTTCTTC. This codes for CASSLPQQGREQFF.